Shown below are 25 T cell receptor beta chains from a single sample sequenced in a study of cytomegalovirus exposure and HLA in healthy donors. The PCR was carried out with 60 Vbeta primers and 13 Jbeta primers. Clones were read by immunoSEQ multiplex PCR, and TCRdb kept only the in-frame ones, dropping some. Recorded here are about 67,000 clones; the top ten clones represent about a sixth. The sample comprised PBMCs. Receptors originate from a boy under 18 in good health and CMV-seronegative.

The CDR3 region is CASSLGAGGFEQFF. Here the CDR3 DNA reads TGCGCCAGCAGCTTGGGGGCGGGGGGCTTTGAGCAGTTCTTC. The J gene is TRBJ2-1, the V gene TRBV5-1; 8 nucleotides line up with TRBD2. Germline CDR1 and CDR2: SGHRS and YFSETQ. The CDR3 runs 14 residues. With 0 bases clipped from V and 9 bases from J, the junction kept 5 bases outside the gene matches.

This chain links TRBV4-2 with TRBJ2-7; the match to TRBD2 covers 14 bases. This CDR3 is 18 amino acids long. V dropped 3 bases and J dropped 0; count of bases not matched to a gene: 7. Germline assignment: CDR1 LGHNA and CDR2 YNFKEQ. Here the CDR3 reads CASSHRGLAGVSSYEQYF. For the CDR3, the DNA is TGTGCCAGCAGCCACCGGGGACTAGCGGGGGTTTCCTCCTACGAGCAGTACTTC.

The J gene is TRBJ2-2, the V gene TRBV7-2; 8 bases map to TRBD2. Per germline, CDR1 SGHTA and CDR2 FQGNSA. Trimming at V came to 3 bases and at J to 2 bases, leaving 2 bases not matched to a gene. The CDR3 runs to 15 residues. In DNA form, the CDR3 reads TGTGCCAGCAGCTTCGGGGGGGACAACACCGGGGAGCTGTTTTTT. Amino acids: CASSFGGDNTGELFF.

The V gene is TRBV5-1, the J gene TRBJ1-1, with 9 positions matching TRBD1. The CDR3 loop spans 18 amino acids. CDR1 is SGHRS, CDR2 YFSETQ, per germline. Trimming took 0 bases from V and 4 from J; bases not matched to a gene: 13. As DNA, the CDR3 is TGCGCCAGCAGCTTGGCCTCACTAACAGGGGGCATTGGCACTGAAGCTTTCTTT. Translated: CASSLASLTGGIGTEAFF. The full variable domain, rest sourced from reference TRBV5-1 and TRBJ1-1, is KAGVTQTPRYLIKTRGQQVTLSCSPISGHRSVSWYQQTPGQGLQFLFEYFSETQRNKGNFPGRFSGRQFSNSRSEMNVSTLELGDSALYLCASSLASLTGGIGTEAFFGQGTRLTVV.

This sequence joins TRBV7-9 and TRBJ1-1; D gene unclear. Germline V lookup: CDR1 SEHNR, CDR2 FQNEAQ (reference sequence). The CDR3 is made up of 13 amino acids. Trimming left V 3 bases short and J 2 bases short, with 7 bases between. The CDR3 nucleotides are TGTGCCAGCAGCTTCACGGGTAACACTGAAGCTTTCTTT. Translating it yields CASSFTGNTEAFF.

The chain joins TRBV29-1 to TRBJ1-4, with a weak D call TRBD1 (5 bases). V was clipped by 4 bases and J by 2 bases, with 8 bases between them. The germline gives CDR1 SQVTM, CDR2 ANQGSEA. This CDR3 region has 13 residues. The CDR3 sequence is CSVAGTTNEKLFF. CDR3 sequence (DNA): TGCAGCGTTGCCGGGACTACTAATGAAAAACTGTTTTTT.

V is TRBV5-4 and J is TRBJ1-2, with D perhaps TRBD1 (5 bases). Germline V gene sequence: CDR1 SGHNT, CDR2 YYREEE (reference sequence). V gave up 0 bases and J gave up 4 bases, with 13 bases separating them. CDR3 length: 15 residues. The CDR3 here is CASSLAGDGSYGYTF. The DNA of the CDR3 is TGTGCCAGCAGCTTGGCCGGGGACGGGAGCTATGGCTACACCTTC.

The rearrangement joins TRBV2 to TRBJ2-2, with 13 bases aligning to TRBD2. V lost 0 bases, J lost 11 bases, and 6 bases stayed unmatched. Germline values: CDR1 SNHLY, CDR2 FYNNEI. This CDR3 has 16 amino acids. CDR3 nucleotide sequence: TGTGCCAGCAGTGAAGCCGGACTAGCGGGAGTAGTTGAGCTGTTTTTT. Its protein is CASSEAGLAGVVELFF.

The chain couples TRBV14 to TRBJ1-2; no reliable D call. Trimming left V 4 bases short and J 3 bases short, with 15 bases between. The V gene's germline CDR1 is SGHDN and CDR2 FVKESK. CDR3 length: 15 amino acids. The chain's CDR3 is CASSPDFRRYYGYTF. The CDR3 region has the DNA TGTGCCAGCAGCCCTGACTTCCGGCGATACTATGGCTACACCTTC.

This rearrangement joins TRBV6-1 to TRBJ1-5; 8 bases align to TRBD1. Losses at the gene ends were 6 bases for V and 6 bases for J; bases not matched to a gene: 10. The CDR3 spans 15 residues. CDR1 is MNHNS and CDR2 is SASEGT in the germline V gene. The CDR3 is CASRATGTGSQPQHF. CDR3 DNA: TGTGCCAGCAGAGCTACCGGGACAGGTAGTCAGCCCCAGCATTTT.

The V gene is TRBV7-9, the J gene TRBJ1-2; tentatively, D is TRBD1 (6 bases). This CDR3 has 15 amino acids. The germline V gene encodes CDR1 SEHNR and CDR2 FQNEAQ (reference sequence). V was trimmed by 5 bases and J by 4 bases, leaving 17 bases between them. CDR3 sequence: CASSHPQGVGYGYTF. CDR3 coding DNA: TGTGCCAGCAGCCACCCACAGGGAGTAGGCTATGGCTACACCTTC.

Considering frequency, this clone is medium-sized. Other DNA sequences in the same sample also yield this CDR3. The V gene is TRBV4-1, the J gene TRBJ2-1, with D possibly TRBD2 on 6 matching bases. This CDR3 comprises 16 residues. CDR1 is MGHRA and CDR2 is YSYEKL in the germline V gene. V was pared by 1 base and J by 1 base, with 11 bases between. CDR3 coding DNA: TGCGCCAGCAGCCAAGGGCTTAGCGGATCCTACAATGAGCAGTTCTTC. It encodes CASSQGLSGSYNEQFF.

V and J are TRBV2 and TRBJ2-7; D ambiguous. The CDR3 is 15 residues long. Between the trimmed V and J ends, which lost 3 bases and 3 bases, there was a span of 15 bases. Looked up from germline, CDR1 is SNHLY and CDR2 is FYNNEI. DNA for the CDR3: TGTGCCAGCAGTGATCAGGCAGTTGGAAACTACGAGCAGTACTTC. Protein product: CASSDQAVGNYEQYF.

The rearrangement uses TRBV10-3 and TRBJ1-4, with 8 bases lining up with TRBD1. With V trimmed by 3 bases and J by 4 bases, 4 bases remained unmatched. Per the germline V gene, CDR1 is ENHRY and CDR2 is SYGVKD. CDR3 length: 15 residues. The CDR3 DNA sequence: TGTGCCATCAGTGACCCCACAGGGGGTAATGAAAAACTGTTTTTT. Translating it yields CAISDPTGGNEKLFF.

The chain employs TRBV5-1 and TRBJ2-7; 7 bases align to TRBD1. The CDR3 spans 14 residues. Germline CDR1 is SGHRS and CDR2 is YFSETQ. The trim removed 4 bases at V and 3 bases at J, leaving 7 bases unmatched. CDR3 coding DNA: TGCGCCAGCAGCCGATCCGGGACAGACTACGAGCAGTACTTC. Residues: CASSRSGTDYEQYF.

This rearrangement joins TRBV10-3 to TRBJ2-7; D uncertain. Trimming pared 2 bases from V and 1 base from J, leaving 6 bases between. The germline V gene encodes CDR1 ENHRY and CDR2 SYGVKD. This CDR3 has 13 amino acids. CDR3 nucleotides: TGTGCCATCAGTGAGGGCAGGTCCTACGAGCAGTACTTC. Translating gives CAISEGRSYEQYF.

The chain carries TRBV6-6 and TRBJ2-2, with TRBD2 matching over 8 bases. J was trimmed by 1 base and V by 8 bases; bases with no gene match: 3. The CDR3 has 14 residues. Germline V CDR1 and CDR2: MNHNY, SVGAGI (reference sequence). The CDR3 DNA reads as TGTGCCAGCGCCACTAGCGGGAACACCGGGGAGCTGTTTTTT. Translated, it gives CASATSGNTGELFF.

V usage is TRBV11-1 and J usage is TRBJ1-5; D possibly corresponds to TRBD1 (6 bases). Trimming removed 3 bases at V and 3 bases at J, with 12 bases between. Germline CDR1 and CDR2: SGHAT and FQDESV (reference sequence). The CDR3 contains 15 residues. The DNA of the CDR3 is TGTGCCAGCAGCTTGGGTACAGGGAACAATCAGCCCCAGCATTTT. Amino acids: CASSLGTGNNQPQHF.

The chain couples TRBV5-8 to TRBJ2-3; 7 bases fit TRBD1. V was pared by 0 bases and J by 2 bases, with 3 bases of the junction left unmatched. Germline values: CDR1 SGHTS, CDR2 YDEGEE. CDR3 length: 15 residues. Written as DNA, the CDR3 is TGTGCCAGCAGCTTGGCGGGACAGCTCACAGATACGCAGTATTTT. It is translated as CASSLAGQLTDTQYF.

The gene calls are TRBV19 and TRBJ1-1, with 7 bases identical to TRBD1. Looked up from germline, CDR1 is LNHDA and CDR2 is SQIVND (reference sequence). J lost 5 bases, V lost 10 bases, and 19 bases had no gene match. The CDR3 is 16 residues long. The CDR3: CATKQIIGGVGTEAFF. The CDR3, as DNA: TGTGCCACCAAACAAATAATAGGGGGCGTAGGGACTGAAGCTTTCTTT.

This chain connects TRBV7-9 to TRBJ2-2; 10 bases agree with TRBD2. This CDR3 comprises 15 residues. Germline V gene data show CDR1 as SEHNR and CDR2 as FQNEAQ (reference sequence). V lost 7 bases to trimming and J lost 5 bases; unmatched junction nucleotides: 7. The CDR3 is CASTASGSGTGELFF. CDR3 DNA sequence: TGTGCCAGCACGGCTAGCGGGAGCGGAACCGGGGAGCTGTTTTTT.

The rearrangement uses TRBV4-2 and TRBJ2-1; 9 bases line up with TRBD2. The germline gives CDR1 LGHNA, CDR2 YNFKEQ. The CDR3 extends over 17 amino acids. J was trimmed by 6 bases and V by 0 bases; bases with no gene match: 9. CDR3: CASSQDSGSGSLNEQFF. CDR3 nucleotide sequence: TGTGCCAGCAGCCAAGATTCCGGTAGCGGGAGCCTCAATGAGCAGTTCTTC.

This chain connects TRBV30 to TRBJ2-6; D is unresolved. This CDR3 is 13 amino acids long. V was clipped by 3 bases and J by 4 bases, with 7 bases between them. Looked up from germline, CDR1 is GTSNPN and CDR2 is SVGIG (reference sequence). The CDR3: CAWRQSGANVLTF. The CDR3 nucleotides read TGTGCCTGGAGGCAGTCCGGGGCCAACGTCCTGACTTTC.

The gene calls are TRBV5-6 and TRBJ2-7, with D perhaps TRBD2 (5 bases). Trimming removed 2 bases at V and 5 bases at J, with 17 bases between. Germline-derived CDR1 and CDR2 are SGHDT and YYEEEE. This CDR3 region has 15 residues. The CDR3 nucleotides are TGTGCCAGCAGCTTTGCGGGTAGGGTACGGCACGAGCAGTACTTC. This sequence encodes CASSFAGRVRHEQYF.

V usage is TRBV11-3 and J usage is TRBJ1-1, with D hard to call. Trimming took off 4 bases at V and 1 base at J, with 4 bases between the two ends. Looked up from germline, CDR1 is SGHNT and CDR2 is YENEEA. This CDR3 contains 12 residues. As DNA, the CDR3 is TGTGCCAGCAGCTCGGGGAACACTGAAGCTTTCTTT. Translation gives CASSSGNTEAFF.